These T cell receptor beta chains were read from a single sample in a study of PD-L1 blockade in urothelial cancer. Sequenced by immunoSEQ multiplex PCR; TCRdb stores in-frame clones only, minus some. The sample has about 80,000 clones, approximately 86% seen once. The specimen was PBMCs, collected around atezolizumab (anti-PD-L1) treatment. The receptor source for this set is a woman aged 70-85 years with urothelial cancer. CDR3s include the opening cysteine and the closing phenylalanine or tryptophan. The order of the fields is D gene, V gene, J gene, clone size, CDR3 protein, CDR3 DNA. A D gene is named only where the DNA matches it firmly. Clone sizes are given selectively: once, few, many, or a class where the clone is expanded.

D gene: TRBD1
V gene: TRBV7-6
J gene: TRBJ2-7
clone size: .
CDR3 protein: CASSTGTALREQYF
CDR3 DNA: TGTGCCAGCAGCACCGGGACAGCCCTTCGGGAGCAGTACTTC

D gene: .
V gene: TRBV6-4
J gene: TRBJ2-7
clone size: .
CDR3 protein: CASRSPTGRVRTYEQYF
CDR3 DNA: TGTGCCAGCAGATCCCCTACTGGGCGGGTACGAACCTACGAGCAGTACTTC

D gene: .
V gene: TRBV7-2
J gene: TRBJ2-1
clone size: .
CDR3 protein: CASSLAQLAGYNEQFF
CDR3 DNA: TGTGCCAGCAGCTTAGCCCAGCTTGCCGGGTACAATGAGCAGTTCTTC

D gene: TRBD1
V gene: TRBV5-1
J gene: TRBJ1-4
clone size: .
CDR3 protein: CASSKGQGRNEKLFF
CDR3 DNA: TGCGCCAGCAGCAAGGGACAGGGGCGAAATGAAAAACTGTTTTTT

D gene: TRBD1
V gene: TRBV10-3
J gene: TRBJ2-7
clone size: .
CDR3 protein: CAVTGTGGLEQYF
CDR3 DNA: TGTGCCGTTACCGGGACAGGGGGCCTCGAGCAGTACTTC

D gene: .
V gene: TRBV5-6
J gene: TRBJ1-2
clone size: .
CDR3 protein: CASSLLGLQIGYGYTF
CDR3 DNA: TGTGCCAGCAGCTTGCTAGGACTCCAAATAGGATATGGCTACACCTTC

D gene: .
V gene: TRBV11-1
J gene: TRBJ2-1
clone size: once
CDR3 protein: CASSSSWENNEQFF
CDR3 DNA: TGTGCCAGCAGCTCCTCGTGGGAGAACAATGAGCAGTTCTTC

D gene: TRBD2
V gene: TRBV18
J gene: TRBJ2-7
clone size: .
CDR3 protein: CASSPPGTIYEQYF
CDR3 DNA: TGTGCCAGCTCACCTCCTGGGACTATTTACGAGCAGTACTTC

D gene: .
V gene: TRBV9
J gene: TRBJ1-2
clone size: .
CDR3 protein: CASSDANGLGGYTF
CDR3 DNA: TGTGCCAGCAGCGACGCTAATGGGCTCGGTGGCTACACCTTC

D gene: TRBD2
V gene: TRBV6-1
J gene: TRBJ2-3
clone size: .
CDR3 protein: CASSELAGGKDTQYF
CDR3 DNA: TGTGCCAGCAGTGAATTAGCGGGAGGGAAAGATACGCAGTATTTT

D gene: TRBD2
V gene: TRBV5-4
J gene: TRBJ2-3
clone size: .
CDR3 protein: CASHIGAGVVDTQYF
CDR3 DNA: TGTGCCAGCCACATTGGGGCGGGAGTTGTAGATACGCAGTATTTT

D gene: TRBD2
V gene: TRBV5-1
J gene: TRBJ2-2
clone size: .
CDR3 protein: CASSLEAGRTTGELFF
CDR3 DNA: TGCGCCAGCAGCTTGGAAGCCGGGAGGACCACCGGGGAGCTGTTTTTT

D gene: .
V gene: TRBV15
J gene: TRBJ1-1
clone size: .
CDR3 protein: CATSTGELNTEAFF
CDR3 DNA: TGTGCCACCAGCACGGGGGAGCTGAACACTGAAGCTTTCTTT

D gene: .
V gene: TRBV28
J gene: TRBJ1-4
clone size: .
CDR3 protein: CASSLSGVSEKLFF
CDR3 DNA: TGTGCCAGCAGTTTATCCGGAGTTTCCGAAAAACTGTTTTTT

D gene: .
V gene: TRBV28
J gene: TRBJ1-2
clone size: medium-sized
CDR3 protein: CASSPRGHRQTNYGYTF
CDR3 DNA: TGTGCCAGCAGCCCCCGCGGACACCGGCAGACTAACTATGGCTACACCTTC

D gene: .
V gene: TRBV6-5
J gene: TRBJ2-7
clone size: .
CDR3 protein: CASSGPGGLPYEQYF
CDR3 DNA: TGTGCCAGCAGTGGCCCCGGGGGGCTGCCCTACGAGCAGTACTTC

D gene: TRBD2
V gene: TRBV4-3
J gene: TRBJ2-3
clone size: .
CDR3 protein: CASSQEGRGGADTQYF
CDR3 DNA: TGCGCCAGCAGCCAAGAGGGGCGGGGGGGGGCAGATACGCAGTATTTT

D gene: .
V gene: TRBV7-3
J gene: TRBJ2-5
clone size: .
CDR3 protein: CASSSRLEETQYF
CDR3 DNA: TGTGCCAGCAGCTCCCGACTAGAAGAGACCCAGTACTTC

D gene: TRBD2
V gene: TRBV5-1
J gene: TRBJ2-1
clone size: .
CDR3 protein: CASSLATSGRGNEQFF
CDR3 DNA: TGCGCCAGCAGCTTGGCCACTAGCGGGAGGGGCAATGAGCAGTTCTTC

D gene: TRBD2
V gene: TRBV13
J gene: TRBJ2-7
clone size: .
CDR3 protein: CASSRNSGGTYEQYF
CDR3 DNA: TGTGCCAGCAGCAGAAATAGCGGGGGAACGTACGAGCAGTACTTC

D gene: TRBD1
V gene: TRBV30
J gene: TRBJ1-2
clone size: .
CDR3 protein: CAWHTGQGAYGYTF
CDR3 DNA: TGTGCCTGGCATACCGGACAGGGGGCCTATGGCTACACCTTC

D gene: .
V gene: TRBV30
J gene: TRBJ1-1
clone size: .
CDR3 protein: CAWSIGRSTEAFF
CDR3 DNA: TGTGCCTGGAGTATCGGGAGGAGCACTGAAGCTTTCTTT

D gene: .
V gene: TRBV19
J gene: TRBJ1-1
clone size: .
CDR3 protein: CASSTRTEAREAFF
CDR3 DNA: TGTGCCAGTAGTACAAGGACGGAGGCGCGTGAAGCTTTCTTT

D gene: .
V gene: TRBV7-6
J gene: TRBJ1-1
clone size: few
CDR3 protein: CASSLEIGLMNTEAFF
CDR3 DNA: TGTGCCAGCAGCTTAGAGATAGGACTGATGAACACTGAAGCTTTCTTT

D gene: .
V gene: TRBV7-9
J gene: TRBJ1-1
clone size: .
CDR3 protein: CASSLALDNTEAFF
CDR3 DNA: TGTGCCAGCAGCTTAGCGCTAGATAACACTGAAGCTTTCTTT

D gene: TRBD1
V gene: TRBV30
J gene: TRBJ2-4
clone size: .
CDR3 protein: CAWGSSGGVRYF
CDR3 DNA: TGTGCCTGGGGCTCATCAGGGGGCGTTAGGTACTTC

D gene: TRBD2
V gene: TRBV7-9
J gene: TRBJ2-1
clone size: .
CDR3 protein: CASSTPETSGGSEQFF
CDR3 DNA: TGTGCCAGCAGCACCCCCGAGACTAGCGGGGGGAGTGAGCAGTTCTTC

D gene: .
V gene: TRBV16
J gene: TRBJ1-2
clone size: .
CDR3 protein: CASSQSFEENYGYTF
CDR3 DNA: TGTGCCAGCAGCCAATCGTTTGAGGAGAACTATGGCTACACCTTC

D gene: .
V gene: TRBV7-2
J gene: TRBJ2-1
clone size: .
CDR3 protein: CASSPYNEQFF
CDR3 DNA: TGTGCCAGCAGCCCGTACAATGAGCAGTTCTTC

D gene: .
V gene: TRBV5-1
J gene: TRBJ2-5
clone size: .
CDR3 protein: CASSLAPVVETQYF
CDR3 DNA: TGCGCCAGCAGCTTGGCCCCCGTTGTAGAGACCCAGTACTTC

D gene: .
V gene: TRBV7-9
J gene: TRBJ1-4
clone size: .
CDR3 protein: CASSSTGLSNEKLFF
CDR3 DNA: TGTGCCAGCAGCAGCACAGGGTTATCTAATGAAAAACTGTTTTTT

D gene: .
V gene: TRBV7-2
J gene: TRBJ1-1
clone size: .
CDR3 protein: CASSLVAENTEAFF
CDR3 DNA: TGTGCCAGCAGCTTAGTTGCGGAGAACACTGAAGCTTTCTTT